This T cell receptor (beta chain) was sequenced in a study of regulatory T cells in long-lasting Graves disease (dated by TCRdb to the early 2020s). Looking at the study overall: Antithyroid drugs had been taken for less than 3 months by newly diagnosed Graves' disease patients. This study used TCR sequencing and RNA sequencing of peripheral blood to compare persistent Graves' disease patients against newly diagnosed Graves' disease patients. The study was registered as a clinical trial and conducted in China. TCR sequencing covered approximately 13 persistent and some 20 newly diagnosed Graves' disease patients, around 35 samples in total. Findings and caveats that apply to the study as a whole: A larger number of public clonotypes was shared among persistent patients (around 3,000) than among newly diagnosed patients (around 880). The small sample size was acknowledged by the authors as a limitation that may reduce accuracy. Because the primary lesion, thyroid tissue, could not be accessed, the study looked at peripheral blood alone. Persistent disease showed preferential use of TRBV28, TRBJ1-2 and TRBJ2-5, whereas newly diagnosed disease favored TRBV20-1 and TRBJ2-1. Persistent Graves' disease patients showed lower TCR Shannon entropy and fewer highly expanded clones than newly diagnosed patients, suggesting clonal expansion. Sequencing and analysis were restricted to the TCR beta chain.

This clonotype was seen ten or more times. Which antigen it targets is not known. Per-base qualities were not stored, and no clone one base away is much larger. CDR1 MNHNS and CDR2 SASEGT are derived from the germline V gene. The CDR3, cysteine through phenylalanine, is 14 amino acids long. Only CDR3 DNA is held: 42 bases, read in frame from base 1. The junction shows trimming of 6 bases on V and 9 bases on J, and the gene matches do not reach 6 bases of it. The library came from multiplex PCR. Sequencer: Illumina HiSeq 4000. CDR3 regions were amplified by Arm-PCR with iRepertoire HTBI primers to construct TCR beta libraries. PCR products were gel purified before sequencing. In the paper's pipeline: Gene usage analysis of CDR3 amino acid clonotypes used the approximately 62 TRBV and about 14 TRBJ segments found across samples. COPE and FqMerger were used to merge the filtered high-quality paired reads into contigs. Contigs were aligned with BLAST to IMGT TRBV, TRBD and TRBJ reference genes, and CDR3 was defined per IMGT. Any clonotype with a frequency above 0.1% was counted as a highly expanded clone. Shannon entropy was used to measure repertoire diversity, and the Gini coefficient was used to measure V-J evenness. Public clonotypes were defined as clonotypes shared by more than one individual. Starting from the raw public reads, TCRdb applied fastp trimming at Q25, assembled clones with MiXCR and retained in-frame beta chains. A single entry per CDR3 protein holds the most common genes and DNA from its merged rows. The V and J calls here are based on TCRdb, not the publication. This sample has over 500,000 distinct CDR3 sequences in its table, and 16% of those were observed once. Of the sample, around a sixth is held by the ten largest clones.

Sample time point, as interpreted from the label and publication: newly diagnosed GD, antithyroid drugs for less than 3 months. For both TCR sequencing and RNA sequencing, RNA was extracted from PBMCs using TRIzol. Graves' disease was diagnosed according to American Thyroid Association guidelines. Patients for the study were recruited at an endocrinology department in Xi'an, China. Each patient gave around 9 milliliters of peripheral blood, collected in an EDTA anticoagulant tube. PBMCs were isolated by Ficoll Paque Plus density gradient separation without further T cell sorting. An Agilent 2100 Bioanalyzer and agarose gel were used to assess RNA quality, and a NanoDrop 2000 was used to measure RNA concentration. These same records also appear under a second study, on T cells in Graves' hyperthyroidism and ophthalmopathy. The second investigation adds: Stable Graves' hyperthyroidism was defined as no progression to ophthalmopathy during 18 months of follow-up. Hyperthyroidism patients were aged 18 to 65 years and newly diagnosed, with disease duration of less than 2 months. The study excluded patients with uncontrolled infections, other autoimmune diseases, pregnancy or lactation. Diagnoses were based on clinical symptoms, serum thyroxine and TRAb, thyroid ultrasound and orbital computed tomography. A first-round RT-PCR of the TCR CDR3 used the HTBI primer set with the Qiagen OneStep RT-PCR kit. Blood samples also contained most of the expanded thyroid clonotypes (frequency above 0.001), which suggests that blood repertoires may reflect thyroid immune responses. In cross-validation, a model built on a 13 V-J signature told ophthalmopathy apart from stable hyperthyroidism with just under 90% sensitivity and about 81% specificity, and in testing the same model reached 80%/75%. In validation, the model predicted progression to ophthalmopathy a median of about 6.5 months before onset, with over 55% sensitivity and almost 75% specificity. To identify TCR V-J signatures that set the groups apart, the researchers used a discovery cohort of about a hundred patients, made up of around 42 with Graves' ophthalmopathy and some 58 with stable Graves' hyperthyroidism. Prospective prediction of ophthalmopathy was tested in an independent validation cohort consisting of 18 hyperthyroidism patients and around 16 patients who later progressed to ophthalmopathy. For training and testing, the roughly 97 patients in the discovery cohort were randomly divided in a 7:3 ratio. In addition, the study compared T-cell repertoires in thyroid tissue and in blood from roughly 6 Graves' hyperthyroidism patients. Once sampling was done, hyperthyroidism patients were given methimazole at a starting dose of 30 mg daily, whereas ophthalmopathy patients were given high-dose intravenous methylprednisolone. The libraries were constructed in a second round of multiplex PCR and then size-selected and purified. Libraries were sequenced paired-end with 100 bp reads on an Illumina HiSeq2000. SOAPnuke was used to process the raw data, throwing out any read that contained adapters or uncalled bases, had a mean Phred below 15, or lacked an exact constant-primer or identifier match. COPE v1.2.5 was used to merge the high-quality paired reads, and each unique nucleotide sequence was defined as a clonotype. Clonotypes were aligned to IMGT TRBV, TRBD and TRBJ reference segments using MiTCR v1.1. The analysis was restricted to V-J combinations with a frequency above 0.0001, which together covered just over 98% of the repertoires. The TCS score was defined as the ratio of F50 (clonal expansion) to E x V (chaos), calculated using BLOSUM62-based TCRdist between CDR3 peptides within each V-J. Welch's t-statistics and random forest reduced 450 to 600 V-J features to roughly 13, which were used in a naive Bayes classifier (R e1071). Sample size was not statistically predetermined, and investigators were not blinded to group allocation. The paper describes TCR Vbeta CDR3 sequencing of around 130 peripheral blood samples, made up of about 40 ophthalmopathy patients, 70 to 75 hyperthyroidism patients and some 17 progressor patients.

The sequencing used peripheral blood mononuclear cells (PBMCs), collected at new diagnosis, from a patient treated with antithyroid drugs. Here the chain combines TRBV6-1 and TRBJ1-6, with 9 bases matching TRBD1. This TCR derives from a woman in her thirties with Graves disease. Donor details come from another sample of the same person, matched by shared clones. At the DNA level, the sequence is TGTGCCAGCAGGGGGACAGGGATGCTTTCACCCCTCCACTTT. Translation gives CASRGTGMLSPLHF.